A single sample is the source of the 21 T cell receptor beta chains below, sequenced in a study of T cell repertoires in cytomegalovirus infection. TCRdb processed the reads anew with MiXCR; each CDR3 protein has one entry. The sample records 550,000 to 850,000 distinct CDR3 sequences, about 30% being singletons. No antigen has been identified for these receptors. The sequences come from cultured PBMCs, collected from culture after CMV antigen stimulation. The receptor set was obtained from a human donor in good health (CMV status not recorded). Some clones in this sample may be carry-over from other donors' samples.

This rearrangement joins TRBV20-1 to TRBJ1-1, with TRBD1 matching 7 bases. The CDR3 contains 16 residues. The junction had 8 bases not matched to a gene; V was cut back by 0 bases and J by 1 base. Germline assignment: CDR1 DFQATT and CDR2 SNEGSKA (reference sequence). CDR3 amino acids: CSARDPAYRGNTEAFF. The CDR3 DNA follows: TGCAGTGCTAGAGATCCCGCTTACAGGGGGAACACTGAAGCTTTCTTT.

Written as DNA, the CDR3 is TGCAGCGTTGAGGGCCCAGATACGCAGTATTTT. Amino acids: CSVEGPDTQYF. The chain links TRBV29-1 to TRBJ2-3; D call uncertain. CDR1 is SQVTM and CDR2 is ANQGSEA in the germline V gene. V gave up 3 bases and J gave up 4 bases, with 5 bases separating them. This CDR3 is 11 amino acids long.

The rearrangement uses TRBV6-2 or TRBV6-3 and TRBJ1-4, with a possible D match to TRBD1 (6 bases). This CDR3 contains 14 residues. Germline CDR1 reads MNHEY; CDR2 reads SVGEGT. V shed 2 bases and J shed 6 bases, with 10 bases lying between them. The CDR3 DNA follows: TGTGCCAGCAGTTACACAGGGAGTGATGAAAAACTGTTTTTT. Its protein is CASSYTGSDEKLFF.

This rearrangement joins TRBV19 to TRBJ2-5, with D hard to call. Trimming cost V 1 base and J 1 base, with 10 bases left between them. From germline, CDR1 is LNHDA and CDR2 SQIVND (reference sequence). CDR3 size: 15 residues. The CDR3 loop is CASSIVLAAQETQYF. CDR3 nucleotides: TGTGCCAGTAGTATAGTACTGGCAGCCCAAGAGACCCAGTACTTC.

This clonotype came up a few times. The rearrangement uses TRBV6-6 and TRBJ2-7; D not certain. The CDR3 sequence is 13 residues long. Germline loops: CDR1 MNHNY, CDR2 SVGAGI (reference sequence). Trimming left V 8 bases short and J 5 bases short, with 16 bases between. Here the CDR3 DNA reads TGTGCCAGCGGAAGGGTGGTTCCGGACGAGCAGTACTTC. Its translation is CASGRVVPDEQYF.

This clonotype has at least ten counts. This sequence joins TRBV7-6 and TRBJ2-1; 9 positions agree with TRBD1. J gave up 6 bases and V 5 bases, and 5 bases lay outside the gene matches. Germline-derived CDR1 and CDR2 are SGHVS and FNYEAQ. The CDR3 has 14 residues. DNA for the CDR3: TGTGCCAGCAGCCCTTGGGACAGGGTCAATGAGCAGTTCTTC. This encodes CASSPWDRVNEQFF.

This clonotype was counted a few times. The J gene is TRBJ1-1, the V gene TRBV12-3 or TRBV12-4, with 7 bases that match TRBD1. After removal of 3 bases from V and 3 bases from J, the junction contained 7 bases not matched to a gene. CDR3 length: 15 residues. This CDR3 reads CASSLYRGWDTEAFF. The CDR3 coding sequence is TGTGCCAGCAGTTTGTACAGGGGCTGGGACACTGAAGCTTTCTTT.

The chain joins TRBV4-3 to TRBJ2-6; the D is unclear. From germline, CDR1 is LGHNA and CDR2 YSLEER. The V gene lost 4 bases and the J gene lost 4 bases, with 5 bases spanning the gap. The length of the CDR3 is 13 residues. CDR3 residues: CASSLKGANVLTF. CDR3 nucleotides: TGCGCCAGCAGCCTAAAGGGGGCCAACGTCCTGACTTTC.

The J gene is TRBJ2-7, the V gene TRBV18; the match to TRBD2 covers 9 bases. The germline CDR1 and CDR2 sequences are KGHSH and LQKENI. This CDR3 region has 11 residues. CDR3 sequence reads: CAKREAYEQYF. The CDR3 coding sequence is TGTGCTAAGCGGGAGGCCTACGAGCAGTACTTC.

This clonotype has only a few counts. The rearrangement uses TRBV2 and TRBJ2-7; TRBD2 matches 12 bases. The junction had 20 bases not matched to a gene; V was cut back by 5 bases and J by 6 bases. This CDR3 has 19 amino acids. Germline CDR1 and CDR2: SNHLY and FYNNEI. Here the CDR3 reads CASSSDRLAGGPRRGEQYF. CDR3 nucleotide sequence: TGTGCCAGCAGTTCTGATAGGCTAGCGGGAGGGCCCCGGCGCGGCGAGCAGTACTTC.

This clonotype was observed a handful of times. Here the CDR3 DNA reads TGTGCCAGCAGCTCCACCGGGGCCTCAGGCCTTGTGTTCTTC. It encodes CASSSTGASGLVFF. This rearrangement joins TRBV7-8 to TRBJ2-1; tentatively, D is TRBD1 or TRBD2 (5 bases each). Trimming removed 4 bases from V and 15 bases from J, with 22 bases in between. Germline V CDR1 and CDR2: SGHVS, FQNEAQ. This CDR3 comprises 14 residues.

This clonotype was seen many times. The rearrangement uses TRBV7-2 and TRBJ2-7; the match to TRBD1 covers 8 bases. After removal of 3 bases from V and 0 bases from J, the junction contained 7 bases not matched to a gene. Germline CDR1 reads SGHTA; CDR2 reads FQGNSA. CDR3 length: 16 residues. CDR3 residues: CASSLRPTGVSYEQYF. CDR3 nucleotides: TGTGCCAGCAGCTTGAGGCCGACAGGGGTCTCCTACGAGCAGTACTTC.

The chain employs TRBV4-3 and TRBJ2-3, with TRBD2 identical over 8 bases. With V trimmed by 1 base and J by 0 bases, 12 bases remained unmatched. The CDR3 totals 19 residues. Germline V gives CDR1 LGHNA, CDR2 YSLEER. CDR3 nucleotides: TGCGCCAGCAGCCAAGCCGGACTCCCGCTAGCGGGTAGCACAGATACGCAGTATTTT. It codes for CASSQAGLPLAGSTDTQYF.

This clonotype was picked up a small number of times. The rearrangement uses TRBV7-4 and TRBJ1-5; 9 bases line up with TRBD1. The V gene end was trimmed by 5 bases and the J gene end by 5 bases; junction bases not matched to a gene: 4. Germline lookup yields CDR1 SGHVT and CDR2 SQSDAQ. The CDR3 spans 14 residues. CDR3 residues: CASSTGTGYQPQHF. CDR3 DNA sequence: TGTGCCAGCAGCACCGGGACAGGGTATCAGCCCCAGCATTTT.

This clonotype was seen a few times. The rearrangement links TRBV7-8 to TRBJ2-1, with 10 positions matching TRBD2. Germline values: CDR1 SGHVS, CDR2 FQNEAQ. V was clipped by 3 bases and J by 15 bases; unmatched bases: 8. CDR3 length: 13 residues. CDR3 nucleotides: TGTGCCAGCAGCTTTCAGCGGGAGGGCCCTCGGTTCTTC. Protein: CASSFQREGPRFF.

This clonotype was counted many times. The chain employs TRBV7-2 and TRBJ1-5; the D is unclear. Trimming shortened V by 2 bases and J by 0 bases, and 8 bases separated the two germline ends. CDR1 SGHTA and CDR2 FQGNSA come from the germline V gene. CDR3 length: 15 residues. The CDR3 spells CASSLMSYSNQPQHF. The CDR3 DNA reads TGTGCCAGCAGCTTAATGTCTTATAGCAATCAGCCCCAGCATTTT. Together with reference TRBV7-2 and TRBJ1-5, the CDR3 gives the full variable domain: GAGVSQSPSNKVTEKGKDVELRCDPISGHTALYWYRQSLGQGLEFLIYFQGNSAPDKSGLPSDRFSAERTGGSVSTLTIQRTQQEDSAVYLCASSLMSYSNQPQHFGDGTRLSIL.

The rearrangement uses TRBV4-3 and TRBJ2-5; 7 bases are shared with TRBD2. The ends lost 1 base at V and 5 bases at J; junction bases unmatched: 7. The germline V gene has CDR1 LGHNA and CDR2 YSLEER. The CDR3 extends over 15 amino acids. The CDR3 spells CASSQVPGGRETQYF. CDR3 nucleotide sequence: TGCGCCAGCAGCCAAGTTCCGGGAGGACGGGAGACCCAGTACTTC.

The table lists this clonotype with many counts. The chain has TRBV7-9 and TRBJ2-7; D unclear. The CDR3 spans 15 residues. Germline V gene sequence: CDR1 SEHNR, CDR2 FQNEAQ (reference sequence). V lost 1 base and J 6 bases, leaving 16 bases between the germline ends. DNA for the CDR3: TGTGCCAGCAGCTTAGATACATCCACCAGAGCCGAGCAGTACTTC. It encodes CASSLDTSTRAEQYF.

The chain couples TRBV6-2 or TRBV6-3 to TRBJ2-3; 12 bases fit TRBD2. The trim removed 2 bases at V and 0 bases at J, leaving 12 bases unmatched. The CDR3 contains 20 residues. Germline CDR1 reads MNHEY; CDR2 reads SVGEGT. This chain's CDR3 is CASSYNGQVTSGGSTDTQYF. The CDR3 DNA sequence: TGTGCCAGCAGTTACAATGGACAGGTGACTAGCGGGGGAAGCACAGATACGCAGTATTTT.

This clonotype came up many times. This chain uses TRBV7-9 with TRBJ2-5; 8 positions match TRBD2. Germline CDR1 is SEHNR and CDR2 is FQNEAQ (reference sequence). Trimming cost V 6 bases and J 5 bases; bases outside gene matches: 14. The CDR3 sequence is 16 residues long. CDR3 sequence (DNA): TGTGCCAGCAGAAGAGGACTAGCCGTTGAGTGGGAGACCCAGTACTTC. Protein product: CASRRGLAVEWETQYF.

The genes are TRBV6-6 and TRBJ1-3; tentative D call: TRBD1 (5 bases). Germline V gives CDR1 MNHNY, CDR2 SVGAGI (reference sequence). The CDR3 extends over 17 amino acids. V lost 5 bases and J 7 bases, leaving 24 bases between the germline ends. The CDR3 region is CASSGGGDGTFRNTIYF. The DNA of the CDR3 is TGTGCCAGCAGTGGGGGGGGGGACGGGACCTTTCGGAACACCATATATTTT.